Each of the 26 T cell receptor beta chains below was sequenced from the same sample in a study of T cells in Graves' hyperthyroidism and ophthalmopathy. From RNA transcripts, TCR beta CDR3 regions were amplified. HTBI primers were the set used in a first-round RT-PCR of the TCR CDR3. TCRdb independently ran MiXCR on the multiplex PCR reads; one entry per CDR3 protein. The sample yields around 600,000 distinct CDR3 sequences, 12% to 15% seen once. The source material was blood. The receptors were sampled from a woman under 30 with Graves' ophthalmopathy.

The CDR3 DNA sequence: TGCAGTGCTAAGCAGGAGGGAGTGAACACTGAAGCTTTCTTT. Translated: CSAKQEGVNTEAFF. The chain couples TRBV20-1 to TRBJ1-1, with D unresolved. V gave up 4 bases and J gave up 0 bases, with 12 bases separating them. CDR1 is DFQATT and CDR2 is SNEGSKA in the germline V gene (reference sequence). This CDR3 contains 14 residues.

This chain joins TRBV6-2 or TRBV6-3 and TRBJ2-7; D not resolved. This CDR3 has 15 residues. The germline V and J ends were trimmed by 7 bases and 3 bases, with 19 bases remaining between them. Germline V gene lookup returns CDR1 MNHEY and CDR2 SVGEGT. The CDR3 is CASKWRSDPIYEQYF. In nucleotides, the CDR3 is TGTGCCAGCAAGTGGCGATCGGATCCTATCTACGAGCAGTACTTC.

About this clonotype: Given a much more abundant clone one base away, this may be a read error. The CDR3 nucleotides are TGTGCCACCAGTGACCTACGCTCGGCATATGAGCAGTTCTTC. Protein sequence: CATSDLRSAYEQFF. The rearrangement joins TRBV24-1 to TRBJ2-1; D not certain. The germline V gene has CDR1 KGHDR and CDR2 SFDVKD. The CDR3 spans 14 residues. The V gene lost 4 bases and the J gene lost 8 bases, with 14 bases spanning the gap.

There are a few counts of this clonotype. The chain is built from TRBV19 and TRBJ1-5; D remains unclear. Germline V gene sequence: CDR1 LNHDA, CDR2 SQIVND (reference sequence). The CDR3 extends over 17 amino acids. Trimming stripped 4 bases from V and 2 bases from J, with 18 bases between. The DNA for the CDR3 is TGTGCCAGTAGTACTCACGGGTTCTCGCGGGGCAATCAGCCCCAGCATTTT. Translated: CASSTHGFSRGNQPQHF.

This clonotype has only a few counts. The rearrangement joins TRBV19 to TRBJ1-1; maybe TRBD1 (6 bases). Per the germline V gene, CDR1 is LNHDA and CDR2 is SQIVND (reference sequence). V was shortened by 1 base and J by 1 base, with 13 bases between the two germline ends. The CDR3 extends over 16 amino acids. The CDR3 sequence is CASSIGARGRNTEAFF. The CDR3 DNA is TGTGCCAGTAGTATAGGGGCTCGGGGGCGGAACACTGAAGCTTTCTTT.

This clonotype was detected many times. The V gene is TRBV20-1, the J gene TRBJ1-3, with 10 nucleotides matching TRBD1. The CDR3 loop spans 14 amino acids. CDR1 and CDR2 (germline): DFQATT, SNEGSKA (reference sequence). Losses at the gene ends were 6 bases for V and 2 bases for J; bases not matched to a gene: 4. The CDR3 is CSATGTGAGNTIYF. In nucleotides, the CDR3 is TGCAGTGCAACCGGGACAGGGGCTGGAAACACCATATATTTT.

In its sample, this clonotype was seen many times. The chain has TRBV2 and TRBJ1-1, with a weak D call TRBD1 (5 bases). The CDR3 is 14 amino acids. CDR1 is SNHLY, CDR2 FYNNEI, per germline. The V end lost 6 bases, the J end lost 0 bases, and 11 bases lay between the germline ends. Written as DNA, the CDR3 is TGTGCCAGCAGCCCGGGACGGATGAACACTGAAGCTTTCTTT. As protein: CASSPGRMNTEAFF.

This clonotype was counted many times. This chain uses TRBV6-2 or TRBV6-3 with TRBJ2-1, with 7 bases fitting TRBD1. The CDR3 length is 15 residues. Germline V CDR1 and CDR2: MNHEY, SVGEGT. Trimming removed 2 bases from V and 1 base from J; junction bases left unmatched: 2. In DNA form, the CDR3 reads TGTGCCAGCAGTTACAGGGGGCTATCCTACAATGAGCAGTTCTTC. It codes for CASSYRGLSYNEQFF.

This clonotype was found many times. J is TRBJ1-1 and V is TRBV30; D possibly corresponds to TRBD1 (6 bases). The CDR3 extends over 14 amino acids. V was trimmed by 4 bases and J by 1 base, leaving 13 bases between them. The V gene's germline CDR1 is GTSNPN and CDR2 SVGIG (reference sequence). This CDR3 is CAWTGGGGNTEAFF. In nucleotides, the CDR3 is TGTGCCTGGACTGGGGGCGGGGGGAACACTGAAGCTTTCTTT.

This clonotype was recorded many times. For the CDR3, the DNA is TGTGCCAGCTCACCACCACGGGGCTTGGAGGAAGATACGCAGTATTTT. It is translated as CASSPPRGLEEDTQYF. The chain recombines TRBV18 with TRBJ2-3, with D perhaps TRBD1 or TRBD2 (5 bases each). Germline V CDR1 and CDR2: KGHSH, LQKENI. This CDR3 contains 16 residues. V was clipped by 0 bases and J by 5 bases, with 15 bases between them.

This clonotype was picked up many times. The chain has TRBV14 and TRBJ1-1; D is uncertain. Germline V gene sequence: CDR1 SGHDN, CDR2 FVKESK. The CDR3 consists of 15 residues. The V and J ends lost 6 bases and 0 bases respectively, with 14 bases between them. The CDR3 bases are TGTGCCAGCAGAGCTGCGGTTCAACTGAACACTGAAGCTTTCTTT. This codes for CASRAAVQLNTEAFF.

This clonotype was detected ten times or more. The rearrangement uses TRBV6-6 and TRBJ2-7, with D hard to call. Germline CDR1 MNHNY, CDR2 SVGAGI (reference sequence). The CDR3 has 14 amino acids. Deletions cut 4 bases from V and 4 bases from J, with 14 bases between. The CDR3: CASSSRTDPYEQYF. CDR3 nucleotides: TGTGCCAGCAGTTCTCGAACCGACCCTTACGAGCAGTACTTC.

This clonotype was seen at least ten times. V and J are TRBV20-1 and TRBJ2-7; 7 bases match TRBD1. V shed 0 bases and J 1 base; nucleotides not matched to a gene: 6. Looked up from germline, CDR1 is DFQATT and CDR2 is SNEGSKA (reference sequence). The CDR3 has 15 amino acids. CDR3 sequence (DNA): TGCAGTGCTAGAGATGTCGGCAGGGGGTCCTACGAGCAGTACTTC. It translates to CSARDVGRGSYEQYF.

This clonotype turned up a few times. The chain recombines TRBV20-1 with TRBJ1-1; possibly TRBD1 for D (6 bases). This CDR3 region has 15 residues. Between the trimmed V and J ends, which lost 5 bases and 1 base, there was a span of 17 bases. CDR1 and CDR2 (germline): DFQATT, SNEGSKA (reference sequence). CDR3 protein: CSAGGVQGQNTEAFF. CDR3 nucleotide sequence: TGCAGTGCTGGGGGGGTGCAGGGACAGAACACTGAAGCTTTCTTT.

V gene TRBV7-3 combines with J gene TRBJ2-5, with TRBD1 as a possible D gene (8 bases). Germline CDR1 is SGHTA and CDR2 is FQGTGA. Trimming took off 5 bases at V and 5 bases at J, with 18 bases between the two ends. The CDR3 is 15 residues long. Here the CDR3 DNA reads TGTGCCAGCAGCACAGGGGGGGGTAGTTTGGAGACCCAGTACTTC. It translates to CASSTGGGSLETQYF. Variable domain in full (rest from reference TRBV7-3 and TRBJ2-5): GAGVSQTPSNKVTEKGKYVELRCDPISGHTALYWYRQSLGQGPEFLIYFQGTGAADDSGLPNDRFFAVRPEGSVSTLKIQRTERGDSAVYLCASSTGGGSLETQYFGPGTRLLVL.

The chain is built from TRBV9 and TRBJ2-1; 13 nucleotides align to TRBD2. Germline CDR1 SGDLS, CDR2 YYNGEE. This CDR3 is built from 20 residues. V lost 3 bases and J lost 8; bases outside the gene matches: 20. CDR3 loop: CASSGDGLWTSGSNGDEQFF. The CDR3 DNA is TGTGCCAGCAGCGGGGACGGACTTTGGACTAGCGGGAGTAATGGGGATGAGCAGTTCTTC.

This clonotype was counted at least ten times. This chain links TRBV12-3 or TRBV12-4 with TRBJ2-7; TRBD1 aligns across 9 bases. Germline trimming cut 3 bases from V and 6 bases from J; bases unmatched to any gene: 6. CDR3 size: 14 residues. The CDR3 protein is CASSFRGTGSEQYF. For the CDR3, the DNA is TGTGCCAGCAGTTTTCGGGGGACAGGGTCCGAGCAGTACTTC.

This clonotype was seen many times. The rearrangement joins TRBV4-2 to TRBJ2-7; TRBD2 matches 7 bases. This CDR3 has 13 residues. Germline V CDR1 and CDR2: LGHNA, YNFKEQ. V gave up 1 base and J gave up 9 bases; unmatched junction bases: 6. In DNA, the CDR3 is TGTGCCAGCAGCCAAGTGGGAGGGGAATGGCAGTACTTC. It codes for CASSQVGGEWQYF.

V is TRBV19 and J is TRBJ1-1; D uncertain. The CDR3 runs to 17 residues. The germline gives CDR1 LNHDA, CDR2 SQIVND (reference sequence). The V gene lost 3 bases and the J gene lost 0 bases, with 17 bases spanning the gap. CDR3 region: CASSMLGRLGMNTEAFF. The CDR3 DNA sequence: TGTGCCAGTAGTATGTTAGGGCGGCTCGGTATGAACACTGAAGCTTTCTTT.

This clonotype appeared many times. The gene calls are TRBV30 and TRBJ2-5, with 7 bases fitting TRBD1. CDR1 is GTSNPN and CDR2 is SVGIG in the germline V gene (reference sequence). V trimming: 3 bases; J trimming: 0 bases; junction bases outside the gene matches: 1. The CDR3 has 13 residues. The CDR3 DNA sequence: TGTGCCTGGAGCGGGACAGACCAAGAGACCCAGTACTTC. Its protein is CAWSGTDQETQYF.

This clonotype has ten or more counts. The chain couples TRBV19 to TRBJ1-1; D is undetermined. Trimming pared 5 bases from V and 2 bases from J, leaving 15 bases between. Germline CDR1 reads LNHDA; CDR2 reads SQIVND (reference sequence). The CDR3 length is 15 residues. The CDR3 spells CASSYSASGNTEAFF. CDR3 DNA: TGTGCCAGTAGTTACTCGGCCTCGGGAAACACTGAAGCTTTCTTT.

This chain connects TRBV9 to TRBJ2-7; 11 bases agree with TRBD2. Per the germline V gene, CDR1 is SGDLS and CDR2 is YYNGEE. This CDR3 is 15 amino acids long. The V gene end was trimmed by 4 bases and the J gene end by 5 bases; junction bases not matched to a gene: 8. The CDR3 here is CASSLGLAALNEQYF. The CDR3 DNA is TGTGCCAGCAGCCTGGGACTAGCGGCCCTCAACGAGCAGTACTTC.

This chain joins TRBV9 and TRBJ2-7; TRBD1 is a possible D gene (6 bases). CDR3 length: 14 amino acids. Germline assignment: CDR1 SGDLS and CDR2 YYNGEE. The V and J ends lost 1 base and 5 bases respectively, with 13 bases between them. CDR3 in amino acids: CASSVTAQGNEQYF. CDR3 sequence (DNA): TGTGCCAGCAGCGTAACAGCACAGGGTAACGAGCAGTACTTC.

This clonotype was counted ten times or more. DNA for the CDR3: TGTGCCAGCAAACCGGGGGCACAAGAGACCCAGTACTTC. This gives the protein CASKPGAQETQYF. J is TRBJ2-5 and V is TRBV2; D possibly matches TRBD1 or TRBD2 (6 bases each). In germline, CDR1 is SNHLY, CDR2 FYNNEI. V lost 7 bases and J 2 bases, leaving 11 bases between the germline ends. The CDR3 has 13 residues.

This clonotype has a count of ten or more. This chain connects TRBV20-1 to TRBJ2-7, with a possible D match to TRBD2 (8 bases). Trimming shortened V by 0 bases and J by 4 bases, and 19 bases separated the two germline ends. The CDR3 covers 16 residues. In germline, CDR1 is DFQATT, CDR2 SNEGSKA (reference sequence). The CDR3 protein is CSARDNRGLVPYEQYF. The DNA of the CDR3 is TGCAGTGCTAGAGACAACAGGGGACTAGTCCCGTACGAGCAGTACTTC.

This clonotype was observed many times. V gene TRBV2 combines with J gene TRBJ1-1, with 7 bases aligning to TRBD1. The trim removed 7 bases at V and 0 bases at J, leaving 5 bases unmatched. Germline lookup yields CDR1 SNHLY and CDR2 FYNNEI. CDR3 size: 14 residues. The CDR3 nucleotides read TGTGCCAGCAACCCGACAGGGATGAACACTGAAGCTTTCTTT. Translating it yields CASNPTGMNTEAFF.